The present T cell receptor (beta chain) was sequenced within a study of cytomegalovirus exposure and HLA in healthy donors. The CDR3 length is 16 residues. The V and J ends lost 4 bases and 2 bases, in that order; junction bases with no gene match: 4. Germline CDR1 is SGHRS and CDR2 is YFSETQ. Primers included in the PCR were 60 Vbeta and 13 Jbeta primers. TCRdb's table, derived via immunoSEQ multiplex PCR, lists solely in-frame clones and lacks some. Of 200,000 to 250,000 clones in the sample, around 80% were seen once. Study observations and caveats: Reportedly, TCR beta sequences accurately predicted HLA-A and HLA-B alleles in most subjects. Later, an analysis showed that TCR beta chains associated with HLA were more clonally expanded than others that were equally common. Among the most significant clusters, several appeared linked to common viral pathogens in a later analysis. Later findings reportedly placed an Asian-associated ancestry cluster below the roughly 730-donor mean for N-insertions.

As concerns this clone: The antigen is unknown.

This TCR was sampled from a woman in her fifties or sixties in good health and CMV-seropositive. This chain links TRBV5-1 with TRBJ2-5; 14 bases are shared with TRBD2. Material: PBMCs. The DNA of the CDR3 is TGCGCCAGCAGCCAGGGACTAGCGGGAGTTCAAGAGACCCAGTACTTC. Translated: CASSQGLAGVQETQYF.